This T cell receptor beta chain was retrieved from a study of resident and recirculating memory T cells in vitiligo. Method: immunoSEQ multiplex PCR; TCRdb's copy keeps in-frame clones and lacks some. This table holds about 76,000 clones, 92% found once. With V trimmed by 4 bases and J by 4 bases, 8 bases remained unmatched. CDR1 and CDR2 (germline): SGHRS, YFSETQ. The CDR3 loop spans 15 amino acids. This TCR derives from a male donor with vitiligo. Material: blood. V gene TRBV5-1 combines with J gene TRBJ1-2; 9 bases match TRBD1. The CDR3 reads CASSPTGTGTYGYTF. The CDR3 DNA follows: TGCGCCAGCAGCCCGACCGGGACAGGGACCTATGGCTACACCTTC.